The clone carrying this T cell receptor beta chain was counted ten times or more. Its antigen is currently unknown. The sample comes from a study of breast tumors, draining lymph nodes, adjacent tissues. Study observations and caveats: Tumor TCR diversity was below lymph nodes but above nontumor tissue.

Each CDR3 protein gets one entry after TCRdb re-called the multiplex PCR reads with MiXCR. This sample has 200,000 to 300,000 distinct CDR3 sequences, with roughly 30% found just once. Breast cancer patients provided tissue from their axillary draining lymph nodes. This receptor was taken from a female donor with breast cancer. Some clones in this sample may be carry-over from other donors' samples. The sequenced sample was axillary lymph node tissue.

This chain's CDR3 is CASSQTPRDTQYF. CDR3 nucleotides: TGTGCCAGCAGTCAGACCCCCCGGGATACGCAGTATTTT. The V and J genes are TRBV6-6 and TRBJ2-3; D is undetermined. This CDR3 spans 13 amino acids. Germline-derived CDR1 and CDR2 are MNHNY and SVGAGI (reference sequence). V lost 5 bases and J 6 bases, leaving 12 bases between the germline ends.